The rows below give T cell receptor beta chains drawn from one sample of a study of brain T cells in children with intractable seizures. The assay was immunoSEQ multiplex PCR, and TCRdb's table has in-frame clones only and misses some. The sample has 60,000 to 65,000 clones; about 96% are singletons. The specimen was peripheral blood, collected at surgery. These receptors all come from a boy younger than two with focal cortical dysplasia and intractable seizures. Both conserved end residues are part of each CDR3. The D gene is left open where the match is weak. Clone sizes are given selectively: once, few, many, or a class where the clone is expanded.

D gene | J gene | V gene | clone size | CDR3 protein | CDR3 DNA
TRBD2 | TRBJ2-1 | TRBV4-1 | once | CASSQEGISSGGDEQFF | TGCGCCAGCAGCCAAGAGGGGATTAGTAGCGGGGGCGATGAGCAGTTCTTC
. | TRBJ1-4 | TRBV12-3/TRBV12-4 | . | CASSQGGEKLFF | TGTGCCAGCAGTCAGGGTGGAGAAAAACTGTTTTTT
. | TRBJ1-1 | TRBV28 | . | CASSLGGPGGAFF | TGTGCCAGCAGTTTAGGGGGGCCCGGTGGGGCTTTCTTT
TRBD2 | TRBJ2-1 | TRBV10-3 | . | CAIKIGSGASYNEQFF | TGTGCCATCAAGATTGGTAGCGGGGCTTCCTACAATGAGCAGTTCTTC
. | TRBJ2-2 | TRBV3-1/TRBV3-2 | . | CASSQATTSNTGELFF | TGTGCCAGCAGCCAAGCCACTACGTCGAACACCGGGGAGCTGTTTTTT
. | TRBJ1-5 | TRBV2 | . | CASTDGHRQPQHF | TGTGCCAGCACGGACGGACATCGTCAGCCCCAGCATTTT
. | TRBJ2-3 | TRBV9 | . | CASSVDGRGNTDTQYF | TGTGCCAGCAGCGTAGACGGTCGTGGAAACACAGATACGCAGTATTTT
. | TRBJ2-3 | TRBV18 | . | CASSPRGTDTQYF | TGTGCCAGCTCACCACGGGGCACAGATACGCAGTATTTT
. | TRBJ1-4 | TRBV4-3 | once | CASSQLAYNEKLFF | TGCGCCAGCAGCCAATTGGCGTACAATGAAAAACTGTTTTTT
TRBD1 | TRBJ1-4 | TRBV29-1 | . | CSVEGDRDEKLFF | TGCAGCGTTGAAGGGGACAGGGATGAAAAACTGTTTTTT